One and the same sample provided the 15 T cell receptor beta chains below, sequenced in a study of cytomegalovirus exposure and HLA in healthy donors. Primers for the PCR totalled 60 Vbeta and 13 Jbeta. TCRdb's table, derived via immunoSEQ multiplex PCR, lists solely in-frame clones and lacks some. The sample records about 200,000 clones, approximately 83% being singletons. Sequencing was performed on PBMCs. All receptors come from a boy between 2 and 10 years old in good health and CMV-seronegative.

V usage is TRBV29-1 and J usage is TRBJ1-1; 7 bases line up with TRBD1. V gave up 3 bases and J gave up 6 bases; unmatched junction bases: 10. CDR1 is SQVTM, CDR2 ANQGSEA, per germline. CDR3 size: 14 residues. CDR3 region: CSVERGLIGAEAFF. The CDR3 DNA reads as TGCAGCGTTGAGAGGGGGCTGATAGGGGCTGAAGCTTTCTTT.

This clone was seen only once. This chain's CDR3 is CASSAGGELEKLFF. As DNA, the CDR3 is TGCGCCAGCAGCGCGGGGGGAGAGCTAGAAAAACTGTTTTTT. This chain uses TRBV5-1 with TRBJ1-4, with D possibly matching TRBD1 (5 bases). The germline gives CDR1 SGHRS, CDR2 YFSETQ. This CDR3 is built from 14 residues. The V end was cut by 4 bases, the J end by 8 bases, with 15 bases between.

CDR3 in amino acids: CASSWWGPYEQYF. The CDR3 DNA follows: TGTGCCAGCAGCTGGTGGGGCCCCTACGAGCAGTACTTC. The chain employs TRBV12-1 and TRBJ2-7; the table's D call of TRBD1 was not tested on the DNA. TRBV12-1 is given as a pseudogene. The CDR3 consists of 13 residues.

This clone was picked up a small number of times. The chain has TRBV29-1 and TRBJ1-1; possibly TRBD1 for D (6 bases). Per the germline V gene, CDR1 is SQVTM and CDR2 is ANQGSEA. The ends were cut back, 3 bases at V and 4 bases at J, with 12 bases in the middle. This CDR3 is 13 amino acids long. In nucleotides, the CDR3 is TGCAGCGTTGATAAGGGGGGGGTCACTGAAGCTTTCTTT. As protein: CSVDKGGVTEAFF. The full variable domain, rest sourced from reference TRBV29-1 and TRBJ1-1, is SAVISQKPSRDICQRGTSLTIQCQVDSQVTMMFWYRQQPGQSLTLIATANQGSEATYESGFVIDKFPISRPNLTFSTLTVSNMSPEDSSIYLCSVDKGGVTEAFFGQGTRLTVV.

V usage is TRBV30 and J usage is TRBJ2-2; 7 bases map to TRBD1. Germline V lookup: CDR1 GTSNPN, CDR2 SVGIG (reference sequence). The CDR3 is 14 amino acids. V shed 7 bases, J shed 2 bases, and the junction held 7 bases outside the gene matches. CDR3 in amino acids: CALSGGHNTGELFF. The DNA of the CDR3 is TGTGCCTTATCAGGGGGACATAACACCGGGGAGCTGTTTTTT.

This clone was seen just once. The CDR3 DNA sequence: TGTGCCACCAGCGACGGACTAGCGGGGTTCAATGAGCAGTTCTTC. This encodes CATSDGLAGFNEQFF. The gene calls are TRBV15 and TRBJ2-1, with TRBD2 identical over 12 bases. Germline CDR1 reads LNHNV; CDR2 reads YYDKDF (reference sequence). The CDR3 contains 15 residues. V shed 5 bases and J 6 bases; nucleotides not matched to a gene: 5.

V and J are TRBV4-1 and TRBJ2-5; D remains ambiguous. The CDR3 consists of 14 residues. Trimming shortened V by 0 bases and J by 2 bases, and 7 bases separated the two germline ends. CDR1 and CDR2 from the germline V gene are MGHRA and YSYEKL. The CDR3 region has the DNA TGCGCCAGCAGCCAAGATTCCCGGCAAGAGACCCAGTACTTC. Encoded protein: CASSQDSRQETQYF.

This chain uses TRBV7-8 with TRBJ2-5; D gene uncertain. The DNA end is more similar to TRBJ2-7, so the J call may be wrong. Per germline, CDR1 SGHVS and CDR2 FQNEAQ. The CDR3 is 14 residues long. CDR3: CASSLGHLSYEQYF. CDR3 bases: TGTGCCAGCAGCTTAGGACACCTCTCCTACGAGCAGTACTTC.

This clone was observed a few times. V is TRBV6-5 and J is TRBJ1-1, with D hard to call. CDR3 length: 13 residues. The V gene's germline CDR1 is MNHEY and CDR2 SVGAGI. Trimming left V 5 bases short and J 3 bases short, with 10 bases between. CDR3 DNA sequence: TGTGCCAGCAGTGCACGGGAGTACACTGAAGCTTTCTTT. Its protein product is CASSAREYTEAFF.

This chain connects TRBV5-1 to TRBJ2-1, with 7 nucleotides matching TRBD2. Germline V gene data show CDR1 as SGHRS and CDR2 as YFSETQ. This CDR3 has 16 residues. V lost 4 bases and J lost 0; bases outside the gene matches: 7. The CDR3 DNA reads as TGCGCCAGCAGCCCGGGTAGGACTAGCTCCTACAATGAGCAGTTCTTC. Protein: CASSPGRTSSYNEQFF.

The genes are TRBV28 and TRBJ2-5, with a tentative D call TRBD1 (5 bases). The CDR3 runs to 14 residues. Deletions cut 6 bases from V and 4 bases from J, with 15 bases between. Looked up from germline, CDR1 is MDHEN and CDR2 is SYDVKM. CDR3 DNA sequence: TGTGCCAGCAGCCTTCAGGGTTCGCGAGAGACCCAGTACTTC. This sequence encodes CASSLQGSRETQYF.

The V gene is TRBV15, the J gene TRBJ2-3, with 9 nucleotides matching TRBD2. This CDR3 is 18 amino acids long. In germline, CDR1 is LNHNV, CDR2 YYDKDF (reference sequence). J was trimmed by 3 bases and V by 2 bases; bases with no gene match: 12. CDR3 loop: CATSRSRKVSGGTDTQYF. CDR3 DNA sequence: TGTGCCACCAGCAGATCTCGGAAGGTTAGCGGGGGAACAGATACGCAGTATTTT.

The chain combines TRBV7-2 with TRBJ2-5; perhaps TRBD1 as D (6 bases). Per the germline V gene, CDR1 is SGHTA and CDR2 is FQGNSA. The CDR3 extends over 18 amino acids. The ends were cut back, 0 bases at V and 7 bases at J, with 24 bases in the middle. CDR3 in amino acids: CASSLARFRGKGVATQYF. The CDR3, as DNA: TGTGCCAGCAGCTTAGCGCGGTTCAGGGGAAAGGGGGTTGCGACCCAGTACTTC. The entire variable domain, with the rest obtained from reference TRBV7-2 and TRBJ2-5, is as follows: GAGVSQSPSNKVTEKGKDVELRCDPISGHTALYWYRQSLGQGLEFLIYFQGNSAPDKSGLPSDRFSAERTGGSVSTLTIQRTQQEDSAVYLCASSLARFRGKGVATQYFGPGTRLLVL.

This chain links TRBV7-8 with TRBJ2-7, with D unresolved. CDR3 length equals 13 residues. V was shortened by 1 base and J by 7 bases, with 11 bases between the two germline ends. Germline lookup yields CDR1 SGHVS and CDR2 FQNEAQ. Here the CDR3 DNA reads TGTGCCAGCAGCTTAGGCTCCGGCGGTGAGCAGTACTTC. This codes for CASSLGSGGEQYF.

The gene calls are TRBV29-1 and TRBJ2-1; D uncertain. The V gene lost 5 bases and the J gene lost 6 bases, with 11 bases spanning the gap. The CDR3 runs 12 residues. CDR1 SQVTM and CDR2 ANQGSEA come from the germline V gene. The CDR3 DNA reads as TGCAGCGTTTTAGTCGTTTCCAATGAGCAGTTCTTC. Its protein product is CSVLVVSNEQFF.